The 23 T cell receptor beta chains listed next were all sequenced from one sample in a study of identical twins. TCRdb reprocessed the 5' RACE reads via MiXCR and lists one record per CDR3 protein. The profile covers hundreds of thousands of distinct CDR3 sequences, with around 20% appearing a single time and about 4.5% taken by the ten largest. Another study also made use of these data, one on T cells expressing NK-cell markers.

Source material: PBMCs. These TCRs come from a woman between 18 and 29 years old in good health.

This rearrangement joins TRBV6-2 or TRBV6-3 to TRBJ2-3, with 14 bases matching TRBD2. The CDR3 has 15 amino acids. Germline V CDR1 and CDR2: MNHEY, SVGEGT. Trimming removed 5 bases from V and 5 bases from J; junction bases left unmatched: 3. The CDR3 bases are TGTGCCAGCAGTACAGGACTAGCGGGAGGAGATACGCAGTATTTT. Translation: CASSTGLAGGDTQYF.

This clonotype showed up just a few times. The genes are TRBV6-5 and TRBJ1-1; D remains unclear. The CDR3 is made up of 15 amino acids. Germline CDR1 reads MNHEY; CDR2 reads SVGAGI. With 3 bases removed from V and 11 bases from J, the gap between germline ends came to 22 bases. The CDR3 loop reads CASSYHPGSTVVAFF. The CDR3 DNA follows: TGTGCCAGCAGTTATCATCCGGGATCTACGGTTGTCGCTTTCTTT.

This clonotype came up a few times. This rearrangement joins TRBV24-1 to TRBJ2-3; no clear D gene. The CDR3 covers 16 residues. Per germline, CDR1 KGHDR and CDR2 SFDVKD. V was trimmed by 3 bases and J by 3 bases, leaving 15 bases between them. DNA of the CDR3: TGTGCCACCAGTGATCCTCAAAGTCCTCAGACAGATACGCAGTATTTT. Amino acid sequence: CATSDPQSPQTDTQYF.

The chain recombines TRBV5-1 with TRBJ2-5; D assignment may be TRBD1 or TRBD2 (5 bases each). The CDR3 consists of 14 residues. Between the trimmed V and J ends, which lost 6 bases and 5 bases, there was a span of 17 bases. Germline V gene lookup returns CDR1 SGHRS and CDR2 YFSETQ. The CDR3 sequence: CASTVGTRWETQYF. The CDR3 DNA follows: TGCGCCAGCACTGTCGGGACCCGGTGGGAGACCCAGTACTTC.

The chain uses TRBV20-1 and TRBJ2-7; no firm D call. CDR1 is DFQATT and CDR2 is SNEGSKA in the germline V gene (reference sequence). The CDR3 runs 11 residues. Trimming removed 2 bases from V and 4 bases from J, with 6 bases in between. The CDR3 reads CSARSVYEQYF. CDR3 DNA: TGCAGTGCTAGATCGGTTTACGAGCAGTACTTC.

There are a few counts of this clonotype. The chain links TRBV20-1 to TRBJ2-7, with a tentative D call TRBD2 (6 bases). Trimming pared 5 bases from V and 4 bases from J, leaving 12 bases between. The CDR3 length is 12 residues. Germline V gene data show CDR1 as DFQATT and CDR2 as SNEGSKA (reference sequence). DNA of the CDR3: TGCAGTGCTTTGCGGGAACATTACGAGCAGTACTTC. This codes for CSALREHYEQYF.

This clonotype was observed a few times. CDR3: CSLTGLNDNEQFF. CDR3 sequence (DNA): TGCAGCCTGACAGGGTTGAATGACAATGAGCAGTTCTTC. The J gene is TRBJ2-1, the V gene TRBV29-1, with 7 bases aligning to TRBD1. CDR1 and CDR2 (germline): SQVTM, ANQGSEA. Germline trimming cut 8 bases from V and 5 bases from J; bases unmatched to any gene: 9. This CDR3 has 13 amino acids.

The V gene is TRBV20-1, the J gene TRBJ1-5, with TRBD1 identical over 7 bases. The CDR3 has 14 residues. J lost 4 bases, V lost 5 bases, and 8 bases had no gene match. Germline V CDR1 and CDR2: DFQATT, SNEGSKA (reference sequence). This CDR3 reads CSAWDRAINQPQHF. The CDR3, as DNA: TGCAGTGCTTGGGACAGAGCTATAAATCAGCCCCAGCATTTT.

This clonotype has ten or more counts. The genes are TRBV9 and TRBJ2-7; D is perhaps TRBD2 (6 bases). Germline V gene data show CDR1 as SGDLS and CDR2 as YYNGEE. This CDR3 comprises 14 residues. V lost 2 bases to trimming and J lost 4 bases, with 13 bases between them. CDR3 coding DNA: TGTGCCAGCAGCGTTAGCGGAGTGCCTTACGAGCAGTACTTC. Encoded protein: CASSVSGVPYEQYF.

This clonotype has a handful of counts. DNA of the CDR3: TGTGCCAGCAGTTCAGGTCAAGGTCAGCCCCAGCATTTT. Protein: CASSSGQGQPQHF. The gene calls are TRBV7-2 and TRBJ1-5; D ambiguous. The germline V gene has CDR1 SGHTA and CDR2 FQGNSA. The CDR3 is made up of 13 amino acids. The V and J ends lost 6 bases and 6 bases respectively, with 12 bases between them.

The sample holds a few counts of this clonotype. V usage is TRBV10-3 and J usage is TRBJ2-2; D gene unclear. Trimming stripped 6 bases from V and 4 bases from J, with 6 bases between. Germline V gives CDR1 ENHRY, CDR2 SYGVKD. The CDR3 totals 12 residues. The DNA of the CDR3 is TGTGCCATCAGCCCGGGCACCGGGGAGCTGTTTTTT. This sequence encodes CAISPGTGELFF.

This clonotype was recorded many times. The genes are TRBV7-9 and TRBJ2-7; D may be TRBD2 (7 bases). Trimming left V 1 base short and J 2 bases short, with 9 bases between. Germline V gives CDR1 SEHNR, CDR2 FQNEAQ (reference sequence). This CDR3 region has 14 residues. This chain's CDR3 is CASSLEGGAYEQYF. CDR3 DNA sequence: TGTGCCAGCAGCTTAGAGGGGGGGGCCTACGAGCAGTACTTC.

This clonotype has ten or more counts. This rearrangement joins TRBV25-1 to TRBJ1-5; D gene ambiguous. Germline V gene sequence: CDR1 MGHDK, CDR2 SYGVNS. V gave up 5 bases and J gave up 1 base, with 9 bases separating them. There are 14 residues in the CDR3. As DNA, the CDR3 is TGTGCCAGCAGTACAACTATAAGCAATCAGCCCCAGCATTTT. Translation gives CASSTTISNQPQHF.

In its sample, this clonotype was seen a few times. CDR3 loop: CASSGTSSDEQYF. Here the CDR3 DNA reads TGTGCCAGCAGTGGGACTAGCAGTGACGAGCAGTACTTC. V is TRBV27 and J is TRBJ2-7; 9 bases fit TRBD2. Germline assignment: CDR1 MNHEY and CDR2 SMNVEV (reference sequence). Germline trimming cut 5 bases from V and 5 bases from J; bases unmatched to any gene: 4. The CDR3 is 13 amino acids.

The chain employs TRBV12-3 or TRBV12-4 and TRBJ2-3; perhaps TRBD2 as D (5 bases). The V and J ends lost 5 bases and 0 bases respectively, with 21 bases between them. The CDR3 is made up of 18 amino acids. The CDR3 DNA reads TGTGCCAGCAGTGGGCCGGGGATCCGCTCGCCCAGCACAGATACGCAGTATTTT. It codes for CASSGPGIRSPSTDTQYF.

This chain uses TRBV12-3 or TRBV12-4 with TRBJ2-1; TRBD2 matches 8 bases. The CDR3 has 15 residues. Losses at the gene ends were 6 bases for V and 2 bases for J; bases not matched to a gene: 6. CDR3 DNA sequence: TGTGCCAGCAGGACAGCGGGAGTACCCTACAATGAGCAGTTCTTC. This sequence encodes CASRTAGVPYNEQFF.

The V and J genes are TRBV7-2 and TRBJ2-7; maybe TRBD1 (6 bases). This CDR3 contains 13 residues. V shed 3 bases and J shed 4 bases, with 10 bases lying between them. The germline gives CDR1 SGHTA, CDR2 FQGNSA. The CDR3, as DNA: TGTGCCAGCAGCTTTACTACAGGGTACGAGCAGTACTTC. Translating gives CASSFTTGYEQYF.

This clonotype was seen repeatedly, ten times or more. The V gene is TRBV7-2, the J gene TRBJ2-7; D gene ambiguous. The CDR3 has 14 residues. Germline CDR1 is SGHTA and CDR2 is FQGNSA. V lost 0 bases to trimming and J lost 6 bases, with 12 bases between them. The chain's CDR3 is CASSLAWYYREQYF. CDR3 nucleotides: TGTGCCAGCAGCTTAGCCTGGTACTACCGCGAGCAGTACTTC.

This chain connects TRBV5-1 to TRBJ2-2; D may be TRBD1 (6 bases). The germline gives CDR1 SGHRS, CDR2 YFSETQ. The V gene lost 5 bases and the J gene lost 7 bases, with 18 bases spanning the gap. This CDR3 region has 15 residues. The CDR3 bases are TGCGCCAGCAGGTCGCAGGGGCAGCTTAACGGGGAGCTGTTTTTT. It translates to CASRSQGQLNGELFF.

Here the CDR3 DNA reads TGCGCCAGCAGCCTACTCGGGACTTCCCAAGAGACCCAGTACTTC. Its translation: CASSLLGTSQETQYF. The chain has TRBV5-1 and TRBJ2-5, with D perhaps matching TRBD2 (6 bases). Looked up from germline, CDR1 is SGHRS and CDR2 is YFSETQ. The CDR3 is 15 residues long. The V end lost 4 bases, the J end lost 1 base, and 14 bases lay between the germline ends.

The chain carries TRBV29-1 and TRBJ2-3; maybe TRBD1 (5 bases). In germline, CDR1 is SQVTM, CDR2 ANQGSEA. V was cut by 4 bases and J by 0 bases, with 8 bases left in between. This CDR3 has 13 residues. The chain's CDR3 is CSVVQVSTDTQYF. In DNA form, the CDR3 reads TGCAGCGTTGTACAGGTTAGCACAGATACGCAGTATTTT.

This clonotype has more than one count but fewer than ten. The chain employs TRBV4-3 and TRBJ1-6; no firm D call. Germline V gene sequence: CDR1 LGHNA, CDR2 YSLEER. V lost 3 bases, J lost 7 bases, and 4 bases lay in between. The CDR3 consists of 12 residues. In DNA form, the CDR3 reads TGCGCCAGCAGCCATGAGAATTCACCCCTCCACTTT. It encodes CASSHENSPLHF.

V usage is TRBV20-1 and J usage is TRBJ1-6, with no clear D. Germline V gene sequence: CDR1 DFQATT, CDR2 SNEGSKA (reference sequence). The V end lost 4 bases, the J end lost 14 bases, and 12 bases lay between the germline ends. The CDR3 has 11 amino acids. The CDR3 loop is CSATTWSALHF. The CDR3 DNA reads TGCAGTGCTACGACTTGGTCGGCCCTCCACTTT.